These 17 T cell receptor beta chains originate from one sample sequenced in a study of T cell repertoires in cytomegalovirus infection. Their antigens are not known. TCRdb redid the calling of the reads with MiXCR, one entry per CDR3 protein. Of roughly 350,000 distinct CDR3 sequences listed, about 35% are singletons. The sequencing used cultured PBMCs, collected from culture after CMV antigen stimulation. These receptors were obtained from a human donor in good health (CMV status not recorded). Some clones in this sample may be carry-over from other donors' samples.

The chain employs TRBV4-1 and TRBJ2-1, with TRBD2 matching over 10 bases. CDR1 and CDR2 (germline): MGHRA, YSYEKL. The V and J ends lost 2 bases and 7 bases, in that order; junction bases with no gene match: 5. This CDR3 comprises 15 residues. CDR3 residues: CASSQMGLASNEQFF. CDR3 sequence (DNA): TGCGCCAGCAGCCAAATGGGACTAGCGTCGAATGAGCAGTTCTTC.

V and J are TRBV27 and TRBJ2-7; 7 bases line up with TRBD2. The CDR3 contains 14 residues. Germline trimming cut 7 bases from V and 4 bases from J; bases unmatched to any gene: 10. Per germline, CDR1 MNHEY and CDR2 SMNVEV (reference sequence). The CDR3 is CASKMFASGYEQYV. CDR3 sequence (DNA): TGTGCCAGCAAGATGTTCGCTAGCGGATACGAGCAGTACGTC.

This clonotype showed up just a few times. The chain joins TRBV3-1 to TRBJ2-1, with 7 nucleotides matching TRBD2. Germline V gives CDR1 LGHDT, CDR2 YNNKEL (reference sequence). The junction had 5 bases not matched to a gene; V was cut back by 1 base and J by 5 bases. The CDR3 extends over 15 amino acids. CDR3 DNA: TGTGCCAGCAGCCAAGTTGCGGGAGTGGACAATGAGCAGTTCTTC. As protein: CASSQVAGVDNEQFF.

The rearrangement uses TRBV14 and TRBJ1-2, with D possibly matching TRBD1 (5 bases). Germline CDR1 SGHDN, CDR2 FVKESK. This CDR3 has 18 residues. Deletions cut 0 bases from V and 3 bases from J, with 20 bases between. The CDR3 spells CASSQESIAGRYYYGYTF. In nucleotides, the CDR3 is TGTGCCAGCAGCCAAGAATCGATCGCAGGGCGATACTACTATGGCTACACCTTC.

In this sample, this clonotype turned up many times. This chain joins TRBV7-2 and TRBJ2-3; possibly TRBD2 for D (6 bases). The germline CDR1 and CDR2 sequences are SGHTA and FQGNSA. CDR3 size: 14 residues. The V gene lost 5 bases and the J gene lost 6 bases, with 15 bases spanning the gap. CDR3 protein: CASSGTAGIDTQYF. In DNA, the CDR3 is TGTGCCAGCAGCGGCACGGCGGGGATTGATACGCAGTATTTT.

The chain uses TRBV5-4 and TRBJ2-1, with TRBD2 identical over 13 bases. Germline V gives CDR1 SGHNT, CDR2 YYREEE (reference sequence). V trimming: 4 bases; J trimming: 6 bases; junction bases outside the gene matches: 7. The CDR3 has 16 amino acids. The CDR3 loop reads CASSHGLAGVVNEQFF. The CDR3 nucleotides are TGTGCCAGCAGCCATGGACTAGCGGGAGTTGTCAATGAGCAGTTCTTC.

V is TRBV4-1 and J is TRBJ2-7, with 8 nucleotides matching TRBD1. J was trimmed by 3 bases and V by 4 bases; bases with no gene match: 5. CDR3 size: 14 residues. The germline V gene encodes CDR1 MGHRA and CDR2 YSYEKL. DNA for the CDR3: TGCGCCAGCAGCCTAGAAGGACAGGGCTACGAGCAGTACTTC. Translated, it gives CASSLEGQGYEQYF.

The genes are TRBV7-8 and TRBJ2-7; 11 bases align to TRBD2. The CDR3 covers 15 residues. Germline V lookup: CDR1 SGHVS, CDR2 FQNEAQ. The ends lost 5 bases at V and 3 bases at J; junction bases unmatched: 6. This CDR3 reads CASSHRLAGYYEQYF. The DNA for the CDR3 is TGTGCCAGCAGCCATAGACTAGCGGGGTACTACGAGCAGTACTTC.

The sample holds a few counts of this clonotype. The chain has TRBV24-1 and TRBJ2-7; 9 nucleotides align to TRBD2. Germline trimming cut 3 bases from V and 6 bases from J; bases unmatched to any gene: 8. The CDR3 length is 15 residues. CDR1 and CDR2 from the germline V gene are KGHDR and SFDVKD. CDR3 coding DNA: TGTGCCACCAGTGATAGACTAGCGGTCTCCGGCGAGCAGTACGTC. Protein sequence: CATSDRLAVSGEQYV.

V gene TRBV11-3 combines with J gene TRBJ2-4; D tentatively reads TRBD1 or TRBD2 (5 bases each). The CDR3 length is 15 residues. Germline CDR1 reads SGHNT; CDR2 reads YENEEA. Between the trimmed V and J ends, which lost 5 bases and 6 bases, there was a span of 17 bases. CDR3 nucleotides: TGTGCCAGCAGCCCCTCCCGGGGCCAAGGAAACATTCAGTACTTC. This sequence encodes CASSPSRGQGNIQYF.

The CDR3 reads CASKMASGRSYNEQFF. CDR3 DNA: TGTGCCAGCAAGATGGCTAGCGGGAGGTCGTACAATGAGCAGTTCTTC. The rearrangement uses TRBV6-2 or TRBV6-3 and TRBJ2-1; 11 bases are shared with TRBD2. There are 16 residues in the CDR3. Germline lookup yields CDR1 MNHEY and CDR2 SVGEGT. Trimming at V came to 7 bases and at J to 4 bases, leaving 9 bases not matched to a gene.

This clonotype was seen a handful of times. J is TRBJ2-7 and V is TRBV11-2; no definite D call. The CDR3 covers 14 residues. The germline V gene has CDR1 SGHAT and CDR2 FQNNGV. Trimming took off 7 bases at V and 0 bases at J, with 13 bases between the two ends. The CDR3 loop is CASTENAYSYEQYV. For the CDR3, the DNA is TGTGCCAGCACCGAGAACGCGTACTCCTACGAGCAGTACGTC.

This chain uses TRBV29-1 with TRBJ2-2, with 9 positions matching TRBD1. The CDR3 totals 14 residues. Germline V gene lookup returns CDR1 SQVTM and CDR2 ANQGSEA. Unmatched junction bases numbered 5, after V lost 6 bases and J lost 3 bases. The CDR3 reads CSVRDRADTGELFF. The CDR3 bases are TGCAGCGTGCGGGACAGGGCGGACACCGGGGAGCTGTTTTTT.

This chain connects TRBV11-2 to TRBJ2-1; D is possibly TRBD2 (6 bases). The CDR3 runs 16 residues. The germline V gene encodes CDR1 SGHAT and CDR2 FQNNGV. Trimming shortened V by 5 bases and J by 4 bases, and 18 bases separated the two germline ends. CDR3 nucleotides: TGTGCCAGCAGCCCCAGGATTAGCGGTTTATACAATGAGCAGTTCTTC. It translates to CASSPRISGLYNEQFF.

The chain uses TRBV5-4 and TRBJ1-2, with D unclear. This CDR3 contains 14 residues. CDR1 SGHNT and CDR2 YYREEE come from the germline V gene (reference sequence). Trimming took 2 bases from V and 7 from J, leaving 15 bases between them. The CDR3 region has the DNA TGTGCCAGCAGCTTTCCTAACCGAGAGGGTGGCTACACCTTC. This codes for CASSFPNREGGYTF.

The chain carries TRBV28 and TRBJ2-7; 8 bases map to TRBD2. Trimming took 4 bases from V and 4 from J; bases not matched to a gene: 6. The germline V gene encodes CDR1 MDHEN and CDR2 SYDVKM. The CDR3 loop spans 14 amino acids. DNA of the CDR3: TGTGCCAGCAGTTCGGGACTAGACGGGTACGAGCAGTACGTC. Translating it yields CASSSGLDGYEQYV.

The chain employs TRBV2 and TRBJ1-5, with D perhaps matching TRBD1 (6 bases). There are 13 residues in the CDR3. Trimming took 7 bases from V and 7 from J, leaving 14 bases between them. The germline CDR1 and CDR2 sequences are SNHLY and FYNNEI. The CDR3 sequence: CASKNRVSQPQHF. The CDR3 nucleotides read TGTGCCAGCAAAAACAGGGTTAGCCAGCCCCAGCATTTT. The variable domain in full, with the rest retrieved from reference TRBV2 and TRBJ1-5, is EPEVTQTPSHQVTQMGQEVILRCVPISNHLYFYWYRQILGQKVEFLVSFYNNEISEKSEIFDDQFSVERPDGSNFTLKIRSTKLEDSAMYFCASKNRVSQPQHFGDGTRLSIL.